A selection of T cell receptor beta chains follows, all from one sample in a study of blood T cell repertoires in COVID-19. TCRdb's table, derived via immunoSEQ multiplex PCR, lists solely in-frame clones and lacks some. Among some 180,000 clones, 88% were seen once, and the ten largest hold around 6%. The sequenced sample was peripheral blood. The origin of the receptors is a man aged 40-49 years with active or convalescent COVID-19. Both conserved end residues are trimmed from each CDR3. D genes are given only for firm matches.

V gene: TRBV28; D gene: .; J gene: TRBJ1-2; CDR3 protein: ATHSNYGYT
V gene: TRBV11-3; D gene: TRBD2; J gene: TRBJ2-2; CDR3 protein: ASSFPLAGVLNTGELF
V gene: TRBV11-2; D gene: .; J gene: TRBJ1-2; CDR3 protein: ASSLFGSGAGYT
V gene: TRBV19; D gene: .; J gene: TRBJ2-7; CDR3 protein: ASSNQLWYEQY
V gene: TRBV18; D gene: TRBD1; J gene: TRBJ2-2; CDR3 protein: ASSPRTGVDTGELF
V gene: TRBV3-1/TRBV3-2; D gene: .; J gene: TRBJ2-5; CDR3 protein: ASSRPGSQETQY
V gene: TRBV5-1; D gene: TRBD1; J gene: TRBJ1-3; CDR3 protein: ASSLSDRGSGNTIY
V gene: TRBV24-1; D gene: TRBD1; J gene: TRBJ1-1; CDR3 protein: ATSATGQGAGEAF
V gene: TRBV5-1; D gene: TRBD1; J gene: TRBJ1-1; CDR3 protein: ASSGGQGFAEAF
V gene: TRBV28; D gene: TRBD1; J gene: TRBJ2-3; CDR3 protein: ASNTNRGADTQY